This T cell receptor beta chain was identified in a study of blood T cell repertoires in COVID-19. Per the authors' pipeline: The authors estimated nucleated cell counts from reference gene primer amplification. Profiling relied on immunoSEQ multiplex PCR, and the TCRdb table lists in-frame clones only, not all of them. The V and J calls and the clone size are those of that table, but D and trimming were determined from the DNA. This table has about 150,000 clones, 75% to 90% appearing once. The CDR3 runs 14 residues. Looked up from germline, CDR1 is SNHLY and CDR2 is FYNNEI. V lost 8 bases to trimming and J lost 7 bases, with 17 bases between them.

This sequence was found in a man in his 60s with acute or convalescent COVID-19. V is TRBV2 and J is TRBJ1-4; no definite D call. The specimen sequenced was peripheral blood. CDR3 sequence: CASGPQASGEKLFF. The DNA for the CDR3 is TGTGCCAGCGGTCCCCAAGCAAGCGGTGAAAAACTGTTTTTT.